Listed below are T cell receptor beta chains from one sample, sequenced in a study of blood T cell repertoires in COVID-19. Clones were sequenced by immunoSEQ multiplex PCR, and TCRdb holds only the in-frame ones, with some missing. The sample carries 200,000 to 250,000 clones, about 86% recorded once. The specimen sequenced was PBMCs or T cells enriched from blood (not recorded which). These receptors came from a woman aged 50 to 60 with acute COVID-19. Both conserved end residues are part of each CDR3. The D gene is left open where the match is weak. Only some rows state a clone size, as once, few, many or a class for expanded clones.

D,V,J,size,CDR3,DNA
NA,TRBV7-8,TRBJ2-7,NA,CASSLRLASYEQYF,TGTGCCAGCAGCTTACGGCTAGCCTCCTACGAGCAGTACTTC
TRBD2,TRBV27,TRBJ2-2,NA,CASGLAGAVTGELFF,TGTGCCAGCGGACTAGCGGGAGCGGTCACCGGGGAGCTGTTTTTT
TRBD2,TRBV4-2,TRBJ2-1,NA,CASSKLAEGRNEQFF,TGTGCCAGCAGCAAACTAGCGGAGGGAAGGAATGAGCAGTTCTTC
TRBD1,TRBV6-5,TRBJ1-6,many,CASSWTGSNSPLHF,TGTGCCAGCAGTTGGACAGGGTCTAATTCACCCCTCCACTTT
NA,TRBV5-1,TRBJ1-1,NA,CASSLGHISPNTEAFF,TGCGCCAGCAGCTTGGGGCACATAAGTCCGAACACTGAAGCTTTCTTT
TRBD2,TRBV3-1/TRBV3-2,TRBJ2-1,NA,CASSQDPSGGTRFNEQFF,TGTGCCAGCAGCCAAGATCCCTCGGGCGGGACTAGATTCAATGAGCAGTTCTTC
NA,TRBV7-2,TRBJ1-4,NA,CASSLVGEKLFF,TGTGCCAGCAGCTTAGTCGGTGAAAAACTGTTTTTT
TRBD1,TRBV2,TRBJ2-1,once,CASGTGLGEQFF,TGTGCCAGCGGGACAGGGTTAGGTGAGCAGTTCTTC
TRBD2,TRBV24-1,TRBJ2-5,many,CATSDWGTSGSQETQYF,TGTGCCACCAGTGATTGGGGGACTAGCGGGAGTCAAGAGACCCAGTACTTC
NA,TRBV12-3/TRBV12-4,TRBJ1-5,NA,CASSLSRNQPQHF,TGTGCCAGCAGTTTATCCCGTAATCAGCCCCAGCATTTT
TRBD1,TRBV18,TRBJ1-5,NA,CASSPSTGGEGNQPQHF,TGTGCCAGCTCACCCTCAACAGGGGGGGAGGGCAATCAGCCCCAGCATTTT
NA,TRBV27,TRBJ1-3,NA,CASSLSGVGNTIYF,TGTGCCAGCAGTTTATCAGGGGTTGGAAACACCATATATTTT
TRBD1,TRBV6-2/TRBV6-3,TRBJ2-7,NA,CASSSVGQEASYEQYF,TGTGCCAGCAGTTCCGTGGGACAGGAGGCCTCCTACGAGCAGTACTTC
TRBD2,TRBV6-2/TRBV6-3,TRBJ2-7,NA,CASSYGTSGYEQYF,TGTGCCAGCAGTTACGGGACTAGCGGCTACGAGCAGTACTTC
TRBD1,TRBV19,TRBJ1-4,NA,CASSDRGVGANEKLFF,TGTGCCAGTAGCGACAGGGGAGTTGGGGCTAATGAAAAACTGTTTTTT
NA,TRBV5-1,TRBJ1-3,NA,CASSLGIRFIQGTSGNTIYF,TGCGCCAGCAGCTTGGGGATCCGGTTTATTCAGGGAACGTCTGGAAACACCATATATTTT
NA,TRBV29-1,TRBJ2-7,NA,CSVLLTGFTYEQYF,TGCAGCGTTCTTTTAACAGGGTTTACCTACGAGCAGTACTTC
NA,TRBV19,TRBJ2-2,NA,CASSARVVRVLYEDTGELFF,TGTGCCAGTAGTGCCAGGGTAGTTAGGGTATTATATGAGGACACCGGGGAGCTGTTTTTT
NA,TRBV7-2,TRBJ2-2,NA,CASSYGIGAGELFF,TGTGCCAGCAGCTATGGGATCGGGGCCGGGGAGCTGTTTTTT
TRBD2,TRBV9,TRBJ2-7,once,CASSDSGSHEQYF,TGTGCCAGCAGTGATAGCGGGAGCCACGAGCAGTACTTC
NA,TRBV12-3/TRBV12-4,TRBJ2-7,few,CATALGSSYEQYF,TGTGCCACTGCTTTAGGGAGCTCCTACGAGCAGTACTTC
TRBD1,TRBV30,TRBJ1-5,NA,CAWSVRGQGQPQHF,TGTGCCTGGAGTGTAAGAGGACAGGGGCAGCCCCAGCATTTT
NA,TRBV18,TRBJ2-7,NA,CASSPETWEQYF,TGTGCCAGCTCACCAGAGACTTGGGAGCAGTACTTC
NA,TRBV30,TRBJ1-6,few,CAFERGTAGSPLHF,TGTGCCTTCGAACGGGGGACCGCAGGTTCACCCCTCCACTTT
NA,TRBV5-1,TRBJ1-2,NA,CASSTTTGSTGYTF,TGCGCCAGCAGCACTACAACCGGGTCAACAGGCTACACCTTC
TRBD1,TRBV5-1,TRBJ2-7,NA,CASSRSGTGFSYEQYF,TGCGCCAGCAGCCGCTCCGGGACAGGGTTCTCCTACGAGCAGTACTTC
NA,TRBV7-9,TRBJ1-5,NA,CASSLAQGGQPQHF,TGTGCCAGCAGCTTAGCGCAGGGAGGTCAGCCCCAGCATTTT
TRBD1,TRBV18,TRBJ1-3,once,CASSPGGSSGNTIYF,TGTGCCAGCTCTCCAGGGGGGTCCTCTGGAAACACCATATATTTT
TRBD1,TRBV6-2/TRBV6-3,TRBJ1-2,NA,CASSYGTGSYGYTF,TGTGCCAGCAGTTACGGGACAGGAAGTTATGGCTACACCTTC
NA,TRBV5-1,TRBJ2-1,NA,CASSLVLGLNEQFF,TGCGCCAGCAGCTTGGTCCTTGGGCTCAATGAGCAGTTCTTC
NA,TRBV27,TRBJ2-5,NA,CASSHYREETQYF,TGTGCCAGCAGCCACTACAGGGAAGAGACCCAGTACTTC
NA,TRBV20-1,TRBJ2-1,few,CSASPSGFYNEQFF,TGCAGTGCTAGTCCTTCGGGATTCTACAATGAGCAGTTCTTC
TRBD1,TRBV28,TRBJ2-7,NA,CASSDRQGREQYF,TGTGCCAGCAGTGACAGACAGGGGCGCGAGCAGTACTTC
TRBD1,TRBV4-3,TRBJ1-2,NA,CASSQDSSGTGGYGYTF,TGCGCCAGCAGCCAAGATAGCTCGGGGACAGGGGGCTATGGCTACACCTTC
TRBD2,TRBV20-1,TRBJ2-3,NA,CSASPGLAGGWLSRDTQYF,TGCAGTGCCAGTCCGGGACTAGCGGGGGGTTGGCTATCTCGGGATACGCAGTATTTT
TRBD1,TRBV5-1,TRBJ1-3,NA,CASSTDRGSGNTIYF,TGCGCCAGCAGCACCGACAGGGGCTCTGGAAACACCATATATTTT
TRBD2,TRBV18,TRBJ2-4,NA,CASSPLPKAGGLQNIQYF,TGTGCCAGCTCACCCCTTCCGAAGGCGGGAGGGCTTCAGAACATTCAGTACTTC
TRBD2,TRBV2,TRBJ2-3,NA,CASSHGLAVDTQYF,TGTGCCAGCAGCCACGGACTAGCGGTAGATACGCAGTATTTT
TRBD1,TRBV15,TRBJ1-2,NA,CATSRELGQNYGYTF,TGTGCCACCAGCAGAGAGTTGGGACAGAACTATGGCTACACCTTC
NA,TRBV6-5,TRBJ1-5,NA,CASREASNQPQHF,TGTGCCAGCAGGGAGGCGAGCAATCAGCCCCAGCATTTT
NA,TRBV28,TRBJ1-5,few,CASSFQASLDQPQHF,TGTGCCAGCAGTTTTCAGGCCAGTTTAGATCAGCCCCAGCATTTT
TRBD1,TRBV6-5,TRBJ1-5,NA,CASRKDRDNQPQHF,TGTGCCAGCAGAAAAGACAGGGACAATCAGCCCCAGCATTTT
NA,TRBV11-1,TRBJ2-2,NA,CASSYDSGELFF,TGTGCCAGCAGCTACGACAGCGGGGAGCTGTTTTTT
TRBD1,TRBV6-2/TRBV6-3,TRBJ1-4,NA,CASSPGTAIATNEKLFF,TGTGCCAGCAGTCCCGGGACAGCCATTGCAACTAATGAAAAACTGTTTTTT
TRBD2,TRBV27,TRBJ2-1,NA,CASSYKAGTSRFF,TGTGCCAGCAGTTACAAGGCTGGGACTAGCCGGTTCTTC
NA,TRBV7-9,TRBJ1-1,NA,CASSFQAAQEAFF,TGTGCCAGCAGCTTTCAGGCAGCACAAGAAGCTTTCTTT
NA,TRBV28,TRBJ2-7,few,CASSPQDSSEYYEQYF,TGTGCCAGCAGTCCCCAGGACAGCTCCGAGTACTACGAGCAGTACTTC
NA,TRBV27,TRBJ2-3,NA,CASSSTLDTQYF,TGTGCCAGCAGTTCCACATTGGATACGCAGTATTTT
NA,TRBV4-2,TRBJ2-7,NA,CASSQTDGIYEQYF,TGTGCCAGCAGCCAGACTGACGGGATCTACGAGCAGTACTTC
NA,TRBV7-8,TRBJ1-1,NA,CASRSAGRRETEAFF,TGTGCCAGCAGATCGGCAGGGAGGAGAGAAACTGAAGCTTTCTTT